Below, 28 T cell receptor beta chains from the same sample are listed, as sequenced in a study of blood T cells in healthy people across ages. Next came a second PCR, run for about 6 to 12 cycles, which used a sample-barcoded 5' primer along with a J-beta primer mix. TCRdb used MiXCR to reprocess the 5' RACE reads, holding one entry per CDR3 protein. The sample shows around 1,700,000 distinct CDR3 sequences, over 25% of them seen only once. The sequencing input was blood. Every receptor here comes from a woman aged 25 to 39 in good health.

The V call is TRBV24-1, the J call TRBJ2-5; TRBD1 aligns across 9 bases. In germline, CDR1 is KGHDR, CDR2 SFDVKD. This CDR3 contains 16 residues. V lost 3 bases, J lost 0 bases, and 4 bases stayed unmatched. The CDR3 nucleotides are TGTGCCACCAGTGATACAGGGGGCGCGTACCAAGAGACCCAGTACTTC. Protein product: CATSDTGGAYQETQYF.

This clonotype has at least ten counts. This sequence joins TRBV3-1 and TRBJ2-7; 7 bases are shared with TRBD2. This CDR3 is built from 16 residues. V shed 4 bases, J shed 1 base, and the junction held 10 bases outside the gene matches. CDR1 is LGHDT and CDR2 is YNNKEL in the germline V gene (reference sequence). The CDR3 here is CASSPYGGIPSYEQYF. CDR3 coding DNA: TGTGCCAGCAGCCCGTACGGGGGGATCCCTTCCTACGAGCAGTACTTC.

About this clonotype itself: A much larger clone lies a single base off, so this may be a read error. The chain employs TRBV4-1 and TRBJ1-2; the D is unclear. The V gene's germline CDR1 is MGHRA and CDR2 YSYEKL. The CDR3 is 15 residues long. The germline V and J ends were trimmed by 0 bases and 10 bases, with 18 bases remaining between them. The CDR3 sequence is CASSQDPGDDGDYTF. DNA for the CDR3: TGCGCCAGCAGCCAAGATCCCGGGGATGATGGCGACTACACCTTC.

The table lists this clonotype with a few counts. The rearrangement links TRBV28 to TRBJ2-7; perhaps TRBD2 as D (7 bases). V lost 6 bases and J 0 bases, leaving 15 bases between the germline ends. The CDR3 extends over 15 amino acids. Germline CDR1 reads MDHEN; CDR2 reads SYDVKM. The CDR3 DNA reads as TGTGCCAGCAGGGGGGGGGGCAGGGACTCCTACGAGCAGTACTTC. This translates into CASRGGGRDSYEQYF.

This clonotype was seen a few times. CDR3 amino acids: CSVGGADEQFF. CDR3 bases: TGCAGCGTCGGGGGGGCCGATGAGCAGTTCTTC. V gene TRBV29-1 combines with J gene TRBJ2-1; 8 bases map to TRBD2. The J segment lost 8 bases and the V segment lost 6 bases, leaving 3 bases of the junction unmatched. The CDR3 has 11 amino acids. Germline V gene sequence: CDR1 SQVTM, CDR2 ANQGSEA.

The sample holds one count of this clonotype. A read error is possible here, since a much larger clone lies one base away. The chain carries TRBV29-1 and TRBJ2-3; a possible D gene is TRBD1 (8 bases). The CDR3 has 20 amino acids. CDR1 and CDR2 from the germline V gene are SQVTM and ANQGSEA. CDR3 residues: CSARGTASYSTGEGADAQYF. CDR3 DNA sequence: TGCAGCGCGAGGGGGACGGCCTCTTATTCGACAGGGGAGGGGGCAGATGCGCAGTATTTT.

CDR3 sequence reads: CASSSTGMSAGELFF. CDR3 in DNA: TGTGCCAGCAGCTCTACAGGGATGTCCGCCGGGGAGCTGTTTTTT. The V and J genes are TRBV7-3 and TRBJ2-2; a weak D match, TRBD1 (6 bases). In germline, CDR1 is SGHTA, CDR2 FQGTGA. V lost 4 bases, J lost 6 bases, and 15 bases lay in between. The CDR3 is 15 residues long.

This rearrangement joins TRBV5-6 to TRBJ2-4; D possibly matches TRBD1 or TRBD2 (5 bases each). The CDR3 loop spans 15 amino acids. V was cut by 4 bases and J by 5 bases, with 16 bases left in between. In germline, CDR1 is SGHDT, CDR2 YYEEEE. The CDR3 DNA reads as TGTGCCAGCAGCGCCCCTGGGACCGGACAAAACATTCAGTACTTC. It is translated as CASSAPGTGQNIQYF.

This clonotype was seen just once. This sequence joins TRBV5-1 and TRBJ1-1; no definite D call. This CDR3 spans 14 amino acids. Germline-derived CDR1 and CDR2 are SGHRS and YFSETQ. V shed 4 bases and J shed 4 bases, with 14 bases lying between them. The CDR3 bases are TGCGCCAGCAGCCTAACAGACGTCGGCACTGAAGCTTTCTTT. Translation: CASSLTDVGTEAFF.

The rearrangement uses TRBV7-2 and TRBJ2-3, with D perhaps given as TRBD1 or TRBD2 (6 bases each). Germline-derived CDR1 and CDR2 are SGHTA and FQGNSA. This CDR3 contains 14 residues. The V and J ends lost 5 bases and 5 bases respectively, with 14 bases between them. DNA of the CDR3: TGTGCCAGCAGCCCCGCTCGGGGGCGAGATACGCAGTATTTT. Translating gives CASSPARGRDTQYF.

J is TRBJ1-4 and V is TRBV7-9; 7 bases fit TRBD1. Germline V gives CDR1 SEHNR, CDR2 FQNEAQ (reference sequence). CDR3 length: 15 amino acids. The trim removed 2 bases at V and 3 bases at J, leaving 3 bases unmatched. DNA of the CDR3: TGTGCCAGCAGCTTATTAGGACAGGCTAATGAAAAACTGTTTTTT. This sequence encodes CASSLLGQANEKLFF. The full variable domain, its missing parts supplied by reference TRBV7-9 and TRBJ1-4, is DTGVSQNPRHKITKRGQNVTFRCDPISEHNRLYWYRQTLGQGPEFLTYFQNEAQLEKSRLLSDRFSAERPKGSFSTLEIQRTEQGDSAMYLCASSLLGQANEKLFFGSGTQLSVL.

This clonotype appeared a few times. This chain connects TRBV5-1 to TRBJ2-3, with D maybe TRBD2 (5 bases). Germline CDR1 SGHRS, CDR2 YFSETQ. The CDR3 length is 15 residues. V was cut by 2 bases and J by 2 bases, with 12 bases left in between. This CDR3 is CASSFSPGSTDTQYF. Written as DNA, the CDR3 is TGCGCCAGCAGCTTCTCTCCGGGATCCACAGATACGCAGTATTTT.

This clonotype occurred a few times. The V call is TRBV7-3, the J call TRBJ2-2; D possibly corresponds to TRBD1 (5 bases). The germline gives CDR1 SGHTA, CDR2 FQGTGA. The CDR3 is made up of 14 amino acids. V was clipped by 3 bases and J by 10 bases, with 15 bases between them. CDR3 in amino acids: CASSLQGGVVELFF. CDR3 in DNA: TGTGCCAGCAGCTTGCAGGGTGGGGTCGTGGAGCTGTTTTTT. Using reference TRBV7-3 and TRBJ2-2 for the parts outside the CDR3, the full variable domain is GAGVSQTPSNKVTEKGKYVELRCDPISGHTALYWYRQSLGQGPEFLIYFQGTGAADDSGLPNDRFFAVRPEGSVSTLKIQRTERGDSAVYLCASSLQGGVVELFFGEGSRLTVL.

A word on this clonotype: A read error is possible here, since a much larger clone lies one base away. The J gene is TRBJ2-3, the V gene TRBV12-3 or TRBV12-4; 9 bases match TRBD1. This CDR3 has 15 residues. CDR3 residues: CASNGPGQGTDAQYF. The DNA for the CDR3 is TGTGCCAGCAACGGACCCGGACAGGGGACAGATGCGCAGTATTTT.

V is TRBV20-1 and J is TRBJ2-3, with 8 bases that match TRBD2. The V and J ends lost 1 base and 1 base, in that order; junction bases with no gene match: 10. The CDR3 has 17 residues. Germline-derived CDR1 and CDR2 are DFQATT and SNEGSKA (reference sequence). CDR3 loop: CSARVLAAGARTDTQYF. In nucleotides, the CDR3 is TGCAGTGCTAGAGTGTTGGCAGCGGGGGCCCGCACAGATACGCAGTATTTT.

This clonotype was detected ten times or more. The chain carries TRBV7-9 and TRBJ2-7, with 9 bases matching TRBD1. The V gene's germline CDR1 is SEHNR and CDR2 FQNEAQ (reference sequence). This CDR3 comprises 15 residues. With V trimmed by 5 bases and J by 6 bases, 11 bases remained unmatched. The CDR3 loop reads CASSVPGTGSLEQYF. The CDR3 DNA follows: TGTGCCAGCAGCGTCCCGGGGACAGGGTCTCTCGAGCAGTACTTC.

This chain joins TRBV12-3 or TRBV12-4 and TRBJ1-5; 8 positions match TRBD1. Germline trimming cut 1 base from V and 1 base from J; bases unmatched to any gene: 6. This CDR3 comprises 17 residues. CDR3 loop: CASSLVPGTGSNQPQHF. Here the CDR3 DNA reads TGTGCCAGCAGTTTAGTCCCGGGGACAGGCAGCAATCAGCCCCAGCATTTT.

Only a few counts were recorded for this clonotype. The chain joins TRBV6-5 to TRBJ2-1, with TRBD1 matching 9 bases. V shed 6 bases, J shed 9 bases, and the junction held 9 bases outside the gene matches. Germline CDR1 reads MNHEY; CDR2 reads SVGAGI. The CDR3 has 14 residues. CDR3 amino acids: CASSRGTGLGEQFF. The CDR3 DNA reads TGTGCCAGCAGCCGCGGGACAGGGTTGGGTGAGCAGTTCTTC.

This clonotype was counted a few times. The chain links TRBV5-1 to TRBJ2-3; D is uncertain. V shed 0 bases and J shed 0 bases, with 11 bases lying between them. The germline gives CDR1 SGHRS, CDR2 YFSETQ. The CDR3 length is 16 residues. This CDR3 is CASSLAWGRSTDTQYF. The CDR3 nucleotides are TGCGCCAGCAGCTTGGCATGGGGAAGGAGCACAGATACGCAGTATTTT.

In its sample, this clonotype was seen a few times. At one end the junction does not follow the germline gene, possibly because of a read error. V gene TRBV28 combines with J gene TRBJ2-5, with D possibly matching TRBD1 (5 bases). The CDR3 runs 14 residues. CDR1 is MDHEN and CDR2 is SYDVKM in the germline V gene. The CDR3 protein is CASTVGAEREAQYF. The DNA of the CDR3 is TGTGCCAGCACAGTAGGGGCCGAGCGAGAGGCCCAGTACTTC.

This clonotype was detected a few times. The rearrangement joins TRBV7-3 to TRBJ1-2, with unresolved D. This CDR3 is built from 15 residues. Germline values: CDR1 SGHTA, CDR2 FQGTGA. The V end was cut by 3 bases, the J end by 0 bases, with 11 bases between. The CDR3 here is CASSFYPGANYGYTF. CDR3 bases: TGTGCCAGCAGCTTTTATCCAGGAGCTAACTATGGCTACACCTTC.

The V gene is TRBV29-1, the J gene TRBJ2-1; 7 bases agree with TRBD2. CDR1 is SQVTM, CDR2 ANQGSEA, per germline. Unmatched junction bases numbered 9, after V lost 6 bases and J lost 10 bases. CDR3 length: 12 residues. Here the CDR3 DNA reads TGCAGCGTGGGGGAGGGAAGGTACGAGCAGTTCTTC. Amino acid sequence: CSVGEGRYEQFF.

This clonotype came up many times. This chain uses TRBV7-2 with TRBJ2-5; TRBD2 aligns across 8 bases. V shed 1 base and J 6 bases; nucleotides not matched to a gene: 7. Germline V gene sequence: CDR1 SGHTA, CDR2 FQGNSA. The CDR3 spans 15 residues. The CDR3 bases are TGTGCCAGCAGCTTAGGAGGCGGCGGGGGGAAGACCCAGTACTTC. Translated, it gives CASSLGGGGGKTQYF.

Turning to this clonotype: A much larger clone lies one base from this, so it may be a read error. This chain joins TRBV5-1 and TRBJ2-1, with no clear D. The germline V gene has CDR1 SGHRS and CDR2 YFSETQ. The CDR3 runs 15 residues. V was trimmed by 1 base and J by 10 bases, leaving 18 bases between them. In DNA, the CDR3 is TGCGCCAGCAGCTTGCTGCAGAGCCTCTCCTACGAGCAGTTCTTC. This translates into CASSLLQSLSYEQFF.

CDR3 DNA sequence: TGCGCCAGCAGCTCCGGGACAGGGGCTTTGGGGTACGAGCAGTACTTC. Protein product: CASSSGTGALGYEQYF. The chain couples TRBV5-1 to TRBJ2-7, with 10 positions matching TRBD1. Unmatched junction bases numbered 10, after V lost 3 bases and J lost 4 bases. CDR1 is SGHRS and CDR2 is YFSETQ in the germline V gene. CDR3 length equals 16 residues.

This clonotype has only a few counts. The V and J genes are TRBV7-9 and TRBJ1-1, with 7 bases that match TRBD1. The CDR3 contains 16 residues. Trimming removed 4 bases from V and 4 bases from J; junction bases left unmatched: 12. The germline CDR1 and CDR2 sequences are SEHNR and FQNEAQ (reference sequence). CDR3 DNA: TGTGCCAGCAGCTCTGGACAGGACAGTAGCAGCACTGAAGCTTTCTTT. Protein product: CASSSGQDSSSTEAFF.

There are a few counts of this clonotype. The chain recombines TRBV6-4 with TRBJ2-1, with TRBD2 matching 12 bases. The CDR3 spans 16 residues. J was trimmed by 4 bases and V by 2 bases; bases with no gene match: 3. Germline values: CDR1 MRHNA, CDR2 SNTAGT. The chain's CDR3 is CASSDRTSGAYNEQFF. Here the CDR3 DNA reads TGTGCCAGCAGTGACCGGACTAGCGGGGCGTACAATGAGCAGTTCTTC.

This clonotype turned up a few times. J is TRBJ1-2 and V is TRBV29-1; TRBD1 is a possible D gene (5 bases). The CDR3 has 17 residues. The ends were cut back, 7 bases at V and 0 bases at J, with 24 bases in the middle. Looked up from germline, CDR1 is SQVTM and CDR2 is ANQGSEA. DNA of the CDR3: TGCAGCGCGGAATTTTGGCGATCCGACAGAGCTAACTATGGCTACACCTTC. This sequence encodes CSAEFWRSDRANYGYTF.